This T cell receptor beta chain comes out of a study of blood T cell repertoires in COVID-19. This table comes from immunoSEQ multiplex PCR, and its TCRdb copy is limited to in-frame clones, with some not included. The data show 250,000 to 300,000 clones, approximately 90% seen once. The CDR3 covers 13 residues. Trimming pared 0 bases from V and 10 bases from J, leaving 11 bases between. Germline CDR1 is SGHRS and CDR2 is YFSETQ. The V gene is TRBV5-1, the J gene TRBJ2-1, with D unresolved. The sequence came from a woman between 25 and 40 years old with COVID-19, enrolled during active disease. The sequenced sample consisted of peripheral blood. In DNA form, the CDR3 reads TGCGCCAGCAGCTTGGATCCGGGTGGGGAGCAGTTCTTC. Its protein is CASSLDPGGEQFF. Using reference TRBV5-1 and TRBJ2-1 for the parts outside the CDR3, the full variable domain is KAGVTQTPRYLIKTRGQQVTLSCSPISGHRSVSWYQQTPGQGLQFLFEYFSETQRNKGNFPGRFSGRQFSNSRSEMNVSTLELGDSALYLCASSLDPGGEQFFGPGTRLTVL.